The sequence of this T cell receptor beta chain was determined in a study of cytomegalovirus exposure and HLA in healthy donors. Regarding the study as a whole: No immune exposure information besides CMV serostatus was available. Presence/absence analyses treated sequencing depth as roughly uniform across donors.

The CDR3 consists of 16 residues. The PCR was carried out with 60 Vbeta primers and 13 Jbeta primers. TCRdb's table, derived via immunoSEQ multiplex PCR, lists solely in-frame clones and lacks some. Among about 130,000 clones listed, around 81% were seen once. At the time of sampling, donors were nominally healthy, though unrecorded immune exposures were likely. A word on this clone: Its matching antigen is unknown.

This clonotype was obtained from a man in his late teens or twenties in good health and CMV-seronegative. This chain links TRBV21-1 with TRBJ1-5. TRBV21-1 has pseudogene status. The material sequenced was PBMCs. The CDR3 region has the DNA TGTGCCAGCAGCTCGCCCCGAGGCCCGCTAAATCAGCCCCAGCATTTT. Protein product: CASSSPRGPLNQPQHF.